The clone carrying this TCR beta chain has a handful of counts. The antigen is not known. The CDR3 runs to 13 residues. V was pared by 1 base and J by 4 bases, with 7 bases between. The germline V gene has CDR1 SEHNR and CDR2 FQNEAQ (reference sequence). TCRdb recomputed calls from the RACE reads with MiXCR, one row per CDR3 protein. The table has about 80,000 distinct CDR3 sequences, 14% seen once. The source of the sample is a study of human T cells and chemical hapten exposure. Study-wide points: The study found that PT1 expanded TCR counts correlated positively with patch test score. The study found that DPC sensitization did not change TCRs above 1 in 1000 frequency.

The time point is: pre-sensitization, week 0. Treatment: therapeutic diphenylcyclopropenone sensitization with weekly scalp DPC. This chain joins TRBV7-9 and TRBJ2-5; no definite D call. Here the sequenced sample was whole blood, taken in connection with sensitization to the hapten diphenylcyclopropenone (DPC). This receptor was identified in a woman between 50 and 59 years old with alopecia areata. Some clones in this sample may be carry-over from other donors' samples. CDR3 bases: TGTGCCAGCAGCTTAGAAGTCCGAGAGACCCAGTACTTC. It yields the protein CASSLEVRETQYF.